This T cell receptor (beta chain) was sequenced for a study of blood T cell repertoires in COVID-19. The V gene's germline CDR1 is MNHEY and CDR2 SMNVEV (reference sequence). V gave up 3 bases and J gave up 7 bases, with 11 bases separating them. The CDR3 runs to 13 residues. This clone was picked up many times. Here immunoSEQ multiplex PCR was the method, and the copy in TCRdb shows in-frame clones only, minus some. The sample has 100,000 to 150,000 clones; 70% to 75% are singletons. Sequenced sample: peripheral blood. This clonotype was obtained from an elderly man with COVID-19, enrolled during active disease. The chain is built from TRBV27 and TRBJ2-3, with a possible D match to TRBD1 (5 bases). Here the CDR3 reads CASSLDTLNTQYF. For the CDR3, the DNA is TGTGCCAGCAGTTTGGACACTCTCAATACGCAGTATTTT.